One sample yielded the 20 T cell receptor beta chains listed below, sequenced in a study of blood T cell repertoires in COVID-19. TCRdb keeps only in-frame clones here, not all; method: immunoSEQ multiplex PCR. The table includes some 70,000 clones, roughly 72% detected once. Source material: peripheral blood. These receptors all come from a man in his fifties or sixties with COVID-19, enrolled during active disease.

The chain employs TRBV28 and TRBJ2-1; a possible D gene is TRBD2 (7 bases). This CDR3 has 16 amino acids. CDR1 and CDR2 (germline): MDHEN, SYDVKM. Trimming removed 6 bases from V and 4 bases from J, with 19 bases in between. The chain's CDR3 is CASRTRKGGGYNEQFF. As DNA, the CDR3 is TGTGCCAGCAGAACACGGAAGGGAGGGGGTTACAATGAGCAGTTCTTC.

J is TRBJ2-7 and V is TRBV5-1, with 16 positions matching TRBD2. CDR3 size: 19 residues. Germline CDR1 SGHRS, CDR2 YFSETQ. V gave up 6 bases and J gave up 7 bases; unmatched junction bases: 19. CDR3 nucleotides: TGCGCCAGCATTTCAGGGGGACTGGGACTAGCGGGAGGGCCTAAAGAGCAGTACTTC. Its protein product is CASISGGLGLAGGPKEQYF.

V and J are TRBV6-2 or TRBV6-3 and TRBJ2-3; 7 bases are shared with TRBD2. This CDR3 is 15 amino acids long. V was pared by 0 bases and J by 2 bases, with 2 bases of the junction left unmatched. Germline CDR1 is MNHEY and CDR2 is SVGEGT. CDR3 loop: CASSYSGLDTDTQYF. Written as DNA, the CDR3 is TGTGCCAGCAGTTACTCAGGACTAGACACAGATACGCAGTATTTT.

This clone occurred a few times. The rearrangement joins TRBV2 to TRBJ2-4; possibly TRBD1 for D (5 bases). Between the trimmed V and J ends, which lost 7 bases and 2 bases, there was a span of 12 bases. The germline gives CDR1 SNHLY, CDR2 FYNNEI. The CDR3 is made up of 14 amino acids. The CDR3 loop is CASIGVGSKNIQYF. The CDR3 DNA reads as TGTGCCAGCATAGGGGTGGGATCCAAAAACATTCAGTACTTC.

The V and J genes are TRBV4-2 and TRBJ2-1; 9 bases are a match to TRBD1. V trimming: 1 base; J trimming: 6 bases; junction bases outside the gene matches: 7. There are 16 residues in the CDR3. The germline gives CDR1 LGHNA, CDR2 YNFKEQ. The CDR3 here is CASSQALGQGLNEQFF. As DNA, the CDR3 is TGTGCCAGCAGCCAAGCCTTGGGACAGGGCCTCAATGAGCAGTTCTTC.

The chain carries TRBV27 and TRBJ2-3; tentative D call: TRBD2 (6 bases). This CDR3 is 15 amino acids long. Germline V gene lookup returns CDR1 MNHEY and CDR2 SMNVEV (reference sequence). Trimming left V 5 bases short and J 4 bases short, with 16 bases between. CDR3 in DNA: TGTGCCAGCAGTCCGACCCTTAGCGGTTCAGATACGCAGTATTTT. This encodes CASSPTLSGSDTQYF.

In its sample, this clone was seen once. The chain uses TRBV2 and TRBJ2-1, with 9 bases matching TRBD2. Germline CDR1 is SNHLY and CDR2 is FYNNEI. CDR3 size: 15 residues. Losses at the gene ends were 4 bases for V and 1 base for J; bases not matched to a gene: 2. CDR3 nucleotide sequence: TGTGCCAGCAGTGTCAGCGGGGGGTCCTACAATGAGCAGTTCTTC. It yields the protein CASSVSGGSYNEQFF. The variable domain in full, completed from reference TRBV2 and TRBJ2-1, reads EPEVTQTPSHQVTQMGQEVILRCVPISNHLYFYWYRQILGQKVEFLVSFYNNEISEKSEIFDDQFSVERPDGSNFTLKIRSTKLEDSAMYFCASSVSGGSYNEQFFGPGTRLTVL.

The chain employs TRBV5-1 and TRBJ2-3, with D tentatively TRBD2 (6 bases). This CDR3 comprises 14 residues. Germline V gene data show CDR1 as SGHRS and CDR2 as YFSETQ. V gave up 0 bases and J gave up 3 bases, with 8 bases separating them. Here the CDR3 reads CASSLALATDTQYF. The CDR3 DNA reads TGCGCCAGCAGCTTGGCGCTAGCGACAGATACGCAGTATTTT.

The chain combines TRBV19 with TRBJ2-2, with D possibly being TRBD2 (5 bases). Germline-derived CDR1 and CDR2 are LNHDA and SQIVND (reference sequence). This CDR3 is 15 amino acids long. With 7 bases removed from V and 1 base from J, the gap between germline ends came to 13 bases. The CDR3 nucleotides read TGTGCCAGTACCCTCGGGGAATGGAACACCGGGGAGCTGTTTTTT. Protein: CASTLGEWNTGELFF.

Only a few counts were recorded for this clone. This chain joins TRBV2 and TRBJ1-2; D gene unclear. The germline CDR1 and CDR2 sequences are SNHLY and FYNNEI. Deletions cut 1 base from V and 6 bases from J, with 6 bases between. There are 12 residues in the CDR3. The CDR3 is CASSEGTHGYTF. The CDR3 DNA follows: TGTGCCAGCAGTGAAGGGACTCATGGCTACACCTTC.

This clone was counted a few times. This chain connects TRBV5-5 to TRBJ2-7, with 10 bases fitting TRBD1. Trimming took 3 bases from V and 5 from J; bases not matched to a gene: 8. CDR1 is SGHKS and CDR2 is YYEKEE in the germline V gene (reference sequence). The CDR3 has 15 amino acids. The CDR3 is CASSSPGQGFNEQYF. The CDR3 region has the DNA TGTGCCAGCAGCTCGCCGGGACAGGGGTTTAACGAGCAGTACTTC.

The chain couples TRBV12-3 or TRBV12-4 to TRBJ1-1; perhaps TRBD1 as D (6 bases). CDR3 length: 11 amino acids. The germline V and J ends were trimmed by 6 bases and 11 bases, with 13 bases remaining between them. CDR3 DNA sequence: TGTGCCAGCAGGGCCGGGACACGTGCTTTCTTT. Protein: CASRAGTRAFF.

The CDR3 region has the DNA TGTGCCAGCAGGGCCGGACTAGCGGGACGGTCAGATACGCAGTATTTT. It translates to CASRAGLAGRSDTQYF. The chain carries TRBV2 and TRBJ2-3; 12 bases line up with TRBD2. The germline gives CDR1 SNHLY, CDR2 FYNNEI. There are 16 residues in the CDR3. Trimming at V came to 6 bases and at J to 4 bases, leaving 8 bases not matched to a gene.

The chain recombines TRBV27 with TRBJ2-5; TRBD1 agrees at 8 bases. The V segment lost 9 bases and the J segment 5 bases; nucleotides outside the gene matches: 8. The CDR3 length is 13 residues. Germline assignment: CDR1 MNHEY and CDR2 SMNVEV (reference sequence). The CDR3 here is CASSPGGWETQYF. In DNA form, the CDR3 reads TGTGCCAGTTCCCCAGGGGGCTGGGAGACCCAGTACTTC.

The chain recombines TRBV5-1 with TRBJ2-7; TRBD2 agrees at 8 bases. Germline CDR1 and CDR2: SGHRS and YFSETQ. This CDR3 comprises 16 residues. Trimming at V came to 6 bases and at J to 0 bases, leaving 11 bases not matched to a gene. Here the CDR3 DNA reads TGCGCCAGCAACCGAATACCCAGCGGGAGCTCCTACGAGCAGTACTTC. Its translation: CASNRIPSGSSYEQYF.

The rearrangement links TRBV18 to TRBJ1-4, with 7 bases aligning to TRBD1. Germline lookup yields CDR1 KGHSH and CDR2 LQKENI. CDR3 length: 16 amino acids. With V trimmed by 6 bases and J by 5 bases, 12 bases remained unmatched. The CDR3 spells CASSTSLQGLNEKLFF. In DNA, the CDR3 is TGTGCCAGCTCGACCAGCCTACAGGGGCTCAATGAAAAACTGTTTTTT.

The chain is built from TRBV5-6 and TRBJ2-7; TRBD2 matches at 11 bases. The length of the CDR3 is 16 residues. The V gene end was trimmed by 4 bases and the J gene end by 5 bases; junction bases not matched to a gene: 11. CDR1 is SGHDT and CDR2 is YYEEEE in the germline V gene. The CDR3 region has the DNA TGTGCCAGCAGCCAGTCTGTGGGACTAGCGGTCAACGAGCAGTACTTC. Translated: CASSQSVGLAVNEQYF.

In this sample, this clone turned up once. J is TRBJ1-3 and V is TRBV3-1 (or the pseudogene TRBV3-2); D remains unclear. Germline values: CDR1 LGHDT, CDR2 YNNKEL (reference sequence). The CDR3 has 14 amino acids. With 0 bases removed from V and 0 bases from J, the gap between germline ends came to 3 bases. Written as DNA, the CDR3 is TGTGCCAGCAGCCAAGACAGCTCTGGAAACACCATATATTTT. Protein sequence: CASSQDSSGNTIYF.

J is TRBJ2-1 and V is TRBV20-1; TRBD2 is a possible D gene (5 bases). The germline V gene encodes CDR1 DFQATT and CDR2 SNEGSKA (reference sequence). The CDR3 runs to 15 residues. V shed 3 bases and J shed 5 bases, with 17 bases lying between them. As DNA, the CDR3 is TGCAGTGCTAGTCGTTCAAGCGGTAACCACAATGAGCAGTTCTTC. Translated, it gives CSASRSSGNHNEQFF.

The V gene is TRBV12-5, the J gene TRBJ2-1; 9 bases align to TRBD1. V lost 5 bases and J lost 4; bases outside the gene matches: 15. CDR3 length: 18 amino acids. Germline values: CDR1 LGHNT, CDR2 FRNRAP. CDR3 protein: CASGPRDRASKRYNEQFF. Here the CDR3 DNA reads TGTGCTAGTGGTCCCCGGGACAGGGCCTCCAAACGATACAATGAGCAGTTCTTC.